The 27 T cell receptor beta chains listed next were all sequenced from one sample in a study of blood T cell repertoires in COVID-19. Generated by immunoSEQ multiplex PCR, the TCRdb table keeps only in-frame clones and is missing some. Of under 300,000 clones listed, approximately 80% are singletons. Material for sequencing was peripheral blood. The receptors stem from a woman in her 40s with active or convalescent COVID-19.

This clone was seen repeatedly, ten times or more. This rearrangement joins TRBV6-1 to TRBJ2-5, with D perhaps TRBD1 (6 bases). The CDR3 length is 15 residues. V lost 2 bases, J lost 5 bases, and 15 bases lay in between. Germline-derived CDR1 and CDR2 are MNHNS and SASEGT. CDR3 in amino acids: CASSEFLQGSETQYF. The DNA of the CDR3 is TGTGCCAGCAGTGAATTTCTACAGGGCTCGGAGACCCAGTACTTC.

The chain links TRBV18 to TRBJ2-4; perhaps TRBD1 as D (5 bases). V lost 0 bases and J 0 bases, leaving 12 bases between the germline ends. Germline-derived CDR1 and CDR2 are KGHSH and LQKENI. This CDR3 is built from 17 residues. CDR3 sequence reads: CASSPPTRGLAKNIQYF. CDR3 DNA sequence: TGTGCCAGCTCACCACCGACAAGGGGCTTAGCCAAAAACATTCAGTACTTC.

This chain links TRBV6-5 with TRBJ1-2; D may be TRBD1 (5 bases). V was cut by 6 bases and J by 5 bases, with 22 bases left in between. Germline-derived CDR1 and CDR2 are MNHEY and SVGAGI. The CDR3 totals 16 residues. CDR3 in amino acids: CASSYGTPGVQYGYTF. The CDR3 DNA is TGTGCCAGCAGCTACGGGACTCCCGGGGTTCAATATGGCTACACCTTC.

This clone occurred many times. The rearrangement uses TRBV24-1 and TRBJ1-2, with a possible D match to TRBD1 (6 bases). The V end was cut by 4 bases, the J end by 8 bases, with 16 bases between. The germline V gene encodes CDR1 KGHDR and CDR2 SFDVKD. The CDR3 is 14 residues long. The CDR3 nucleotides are TGTGCCACCAGTGACCCCAGGGGAAAGGGCGGCTACACCTTC. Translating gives CATSDPRGKGGYTF.

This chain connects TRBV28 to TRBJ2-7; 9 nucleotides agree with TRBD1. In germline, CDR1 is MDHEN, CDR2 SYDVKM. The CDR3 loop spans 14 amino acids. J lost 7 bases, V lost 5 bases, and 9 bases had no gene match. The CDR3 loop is CASSHKLTGGEQYV. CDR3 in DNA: TGTGCCAGCAGTCATAAACTGACAGGGGGTGAGCAGTACGTC.

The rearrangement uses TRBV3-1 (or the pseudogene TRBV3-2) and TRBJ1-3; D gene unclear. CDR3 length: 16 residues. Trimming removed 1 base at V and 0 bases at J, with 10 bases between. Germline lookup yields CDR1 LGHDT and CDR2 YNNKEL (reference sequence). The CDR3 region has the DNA TGTGCCAGCAGCCAAGGGGCAGGCTCCTCTGGAAACACCATATATTTT. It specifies CASSQGAGSSGNTIYF.

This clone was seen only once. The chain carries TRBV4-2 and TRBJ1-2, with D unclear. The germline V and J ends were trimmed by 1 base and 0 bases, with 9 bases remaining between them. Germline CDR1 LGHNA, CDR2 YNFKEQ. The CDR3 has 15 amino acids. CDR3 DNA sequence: TGTGCCAGCAGCCAAGGTCTGGGAGCTAACTATGGCTACACCTTC. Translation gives CASSQGLGANYGYTF.

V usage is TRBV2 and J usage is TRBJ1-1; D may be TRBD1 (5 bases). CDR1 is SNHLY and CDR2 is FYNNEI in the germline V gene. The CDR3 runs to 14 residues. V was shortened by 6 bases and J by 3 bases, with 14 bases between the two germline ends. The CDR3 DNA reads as TGTGCCAGCAGGTCGGGACTGCGGGACACTGAAGCTTTCTTT. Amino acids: CASRSGLRDTEAFF.

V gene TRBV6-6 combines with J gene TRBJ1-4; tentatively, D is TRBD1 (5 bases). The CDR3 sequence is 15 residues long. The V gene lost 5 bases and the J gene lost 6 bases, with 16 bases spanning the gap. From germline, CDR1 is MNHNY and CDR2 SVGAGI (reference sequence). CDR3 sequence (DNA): TGTGCCAGCAGTAAAAAGCAGGGAACATATGAAAAACTGTTTTTT. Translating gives CASSKKQGTYEKLFF.

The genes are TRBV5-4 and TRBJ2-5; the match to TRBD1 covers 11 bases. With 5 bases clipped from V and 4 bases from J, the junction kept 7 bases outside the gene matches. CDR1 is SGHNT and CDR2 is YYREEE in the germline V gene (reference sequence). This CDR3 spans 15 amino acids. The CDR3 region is CASSTGTGGTETQYF. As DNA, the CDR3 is TGTGCCAGCAGTACCGGGACAGGGGGAACAGAGACCCAGTACTTC.

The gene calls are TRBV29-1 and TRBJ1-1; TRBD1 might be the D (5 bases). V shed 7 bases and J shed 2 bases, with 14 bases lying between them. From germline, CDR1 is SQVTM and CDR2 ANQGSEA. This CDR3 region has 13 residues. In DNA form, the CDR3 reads TGCAGCGCCGACAGACAGTTCAACACTGAAGCTTTCTTT. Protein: CSADRQFNTEAFF. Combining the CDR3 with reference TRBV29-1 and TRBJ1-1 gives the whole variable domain SAVISQKPSRDICQRGTSLTIQCQVDSQVTMMFWYRQQPGQSLTLIATANQGSEATYESGFVIDKFPISRPNLTFSTLTVSNMSPEDSSIYLCSADRQFNTEAFFGQGTRLTVV.

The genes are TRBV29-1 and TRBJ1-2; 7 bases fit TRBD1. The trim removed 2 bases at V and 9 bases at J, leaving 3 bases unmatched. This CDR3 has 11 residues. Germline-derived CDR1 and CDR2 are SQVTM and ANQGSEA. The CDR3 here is CSVERGQRYTF. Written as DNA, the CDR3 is TGCAGCGTTGAAAGGGGGCAACGCTACACCTTC.

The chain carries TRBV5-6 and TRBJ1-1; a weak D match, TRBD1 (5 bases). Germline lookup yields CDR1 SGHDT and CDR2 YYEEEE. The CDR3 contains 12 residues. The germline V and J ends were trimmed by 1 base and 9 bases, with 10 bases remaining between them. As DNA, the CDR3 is TGTGCCAGCAGCTTGTTTTCAGGGAAAGCTTTCTTT. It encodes CASSLFSGKAFF.

The CDR3 is CASSLRQGDTEAFF. In DNA form, the CDR3 reads TGTGCCAGCAGCCTCAGACAGGGGGACACTGAAGCTTTCTTT. The chain has TRBV9 and TRBJ1-1, with 9 bases aligning to TRBD1. The V and J ends lost 4 bases and 3 bases, in that order; junction bases with no gene match: 4. Germline loops: CDR1 SGDLS, CDR2 YYNGEE. The CDR3 has 14 residues. The full variable domain, rest sourced from reference TRBV9 and TRBJ1-1, is DSGVTQTPKHLITATGQRVTLRCSPRSGDLSVYWYQQSLDQGLQFLIQYYNGEERAKGNILERFSAQQFPDLHSELNLSSLELGDSALYFCASSLRQGDTEAFFGQGTRLTVV.

CDR3 loop: CASSLAPGQGDEKLFF. Written as DNA, the CDR3 is TGCGCCAGCAGCTTGGCCCCGGGACAGGGAGATGAAAAACTGTTTTTT. This rearrangement joins TRBV5-1 to TRBJ1-4, with 9 bases identical to TRBD1. The CDR3 consists of 16 residues. V trimming: 0 bases; J trimming: 6 bases; junction bases outside the gene matches: 6. Germline CDR1 reads SGHRS; CDR2 reads YFSETQ.

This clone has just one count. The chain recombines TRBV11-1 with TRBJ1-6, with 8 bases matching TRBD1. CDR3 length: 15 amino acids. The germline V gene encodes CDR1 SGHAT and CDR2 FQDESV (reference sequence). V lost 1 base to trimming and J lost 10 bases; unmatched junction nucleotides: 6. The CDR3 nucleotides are TGTGCCAGCAGCTTAGTTGGGACAGGAGAATCACCCCTCCACTTT. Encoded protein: CASSLVGTGESPLHF.

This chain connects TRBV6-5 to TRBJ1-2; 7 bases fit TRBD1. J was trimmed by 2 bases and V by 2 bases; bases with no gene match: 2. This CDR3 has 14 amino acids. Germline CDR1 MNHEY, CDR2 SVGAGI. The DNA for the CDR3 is TGTGCCAGCAGTTACGCACAGGGGAACTATGGCTACACCTTC. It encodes CASSYAQGNYGYTF.

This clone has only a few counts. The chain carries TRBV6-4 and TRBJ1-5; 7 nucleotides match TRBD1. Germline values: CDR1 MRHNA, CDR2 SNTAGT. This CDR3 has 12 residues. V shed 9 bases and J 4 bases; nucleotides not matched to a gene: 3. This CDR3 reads CASVQGNQPQHF. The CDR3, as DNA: TGTGCCAGTGTACAGGGGAATCAGCCCCAGCATTTT.

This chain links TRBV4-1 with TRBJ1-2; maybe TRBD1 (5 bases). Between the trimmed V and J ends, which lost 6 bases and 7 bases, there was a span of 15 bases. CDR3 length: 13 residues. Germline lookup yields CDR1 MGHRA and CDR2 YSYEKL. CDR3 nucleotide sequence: TGCGCCAGCAGATTTGGGGCCTCGGGTGGCTACACCTTC. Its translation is CASRFGASGGYTF.

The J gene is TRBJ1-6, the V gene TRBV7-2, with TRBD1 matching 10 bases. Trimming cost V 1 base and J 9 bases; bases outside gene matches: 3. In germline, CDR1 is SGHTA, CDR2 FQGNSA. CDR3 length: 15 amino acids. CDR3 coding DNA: TGTGCCAGCAGCTTAGTGCGGACAGGGGGTTCACCCCTCCACTTT. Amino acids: CASSLVRTGGSPLHF.

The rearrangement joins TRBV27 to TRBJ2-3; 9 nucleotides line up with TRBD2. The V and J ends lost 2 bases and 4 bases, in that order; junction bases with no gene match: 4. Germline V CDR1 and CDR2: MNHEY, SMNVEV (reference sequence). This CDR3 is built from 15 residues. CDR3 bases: TGTGCCAGCAGTTTACTAGCGGGGCCCGCAGATACGCAGTATTTT. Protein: CASSLLAGPADTQYF.

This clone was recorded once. The CDR3 is CASSMGLAGGISYEQYF. DNA for the CDR3: TGTGCCAGCAGCATGGGACTAGCGGGGGGCATCTCCTACGAGCAGTACTTC. The genes are TRBV13 and TRBJ2-7, with 15 bases lining up with TRBD2. J was trimmed by 0 bases and V by 5 bases; bases with no gene match: 5. From germline, CDR1 is PRHDT and CDR2 FYEKMQ (reference sequence). The CDR3 has 17 residues.

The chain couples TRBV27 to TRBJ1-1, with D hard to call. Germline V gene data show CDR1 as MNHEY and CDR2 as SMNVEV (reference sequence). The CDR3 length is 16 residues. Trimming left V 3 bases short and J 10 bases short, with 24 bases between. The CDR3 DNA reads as TGTGCCAGCAGTTTCACAAATGTTGGGCCCAGCACACGAGCTTTCTTT. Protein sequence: CASSFTNVGPSTRAFF.

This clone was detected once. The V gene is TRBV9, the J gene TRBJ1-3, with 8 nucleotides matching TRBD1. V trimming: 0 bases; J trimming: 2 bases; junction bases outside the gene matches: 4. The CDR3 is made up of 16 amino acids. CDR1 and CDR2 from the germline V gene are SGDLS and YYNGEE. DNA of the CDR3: TGTGCCAGCAGCGTAGATTGGGACAGGACTGGAAACACCATATATTTT. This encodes CASSVDWDRTGNTIYF.

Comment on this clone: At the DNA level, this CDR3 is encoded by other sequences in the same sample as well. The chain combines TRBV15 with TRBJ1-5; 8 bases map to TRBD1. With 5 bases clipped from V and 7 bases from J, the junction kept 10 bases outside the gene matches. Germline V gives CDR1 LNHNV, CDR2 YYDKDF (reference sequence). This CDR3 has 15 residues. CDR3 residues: CATSGTGQGGQPQHF. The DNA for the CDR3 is TGTGCCACCAGCGGAACTGGACAGGGCGGCCAGCCCCAGCATTTT.

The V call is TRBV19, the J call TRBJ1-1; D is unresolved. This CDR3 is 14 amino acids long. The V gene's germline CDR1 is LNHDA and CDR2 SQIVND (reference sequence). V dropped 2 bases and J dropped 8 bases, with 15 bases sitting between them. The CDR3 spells CASSISTASREAFF. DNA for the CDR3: TGTGCCAGTAGTATAAGCACTGCTTCACGGGAAGCTTTCTTT.

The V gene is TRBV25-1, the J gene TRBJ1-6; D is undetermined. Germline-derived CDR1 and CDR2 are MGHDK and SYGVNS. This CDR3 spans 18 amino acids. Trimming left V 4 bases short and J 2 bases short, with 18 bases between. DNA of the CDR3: TGTGCCAGCAGTGGATATAGTGTAGAATTCCCCTATAATTCACCCCTCCACTTT. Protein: CASSGYSVEFPYNSPLHF.